This TCR beta chain was obtained from a study of tumour-infiltrating T cells in Burkitt lymphoma. Across the study: Survival, overall and progression-free, tracked with productive clonality.

The V gene lost 0 bases and the J gene lost 0 bases, with 6 bases spanning the gap. CDR1 is SGHRS, CDR2 YFSETQ, per germline. The CDR3 is 14 residues long. The data were produced by immunoSEQ multiplex PCR, yet TCRdb's version contains in-frame clones alone and is incomplete. Of under 9,000 clones detected, over 65% appear once; the ten largest clones hold 35% to 45%. Sequenced input: tumor tissue. The chain uses TRBV5-1 and TRBJ1-2; D is unclear. The clonotype comes from a human donor with diffuse large B-cell lymphoma. The CDR3: CASSLAPPNYGYTF. CDR3 DNA sequence: TGCGCCAGCAGCTTGGCCCCCCCTAACTATGGCTACACCTTC. Supplemented by reference TRBV5-1 and TRBJ1-2, the full variable domain reads KAGVTQTPRYLIKTRGQQVTLSCSPISGHRSVSWYQQTPGQGLQFLFEYFSETQRNKGNFPGRFSGRQFSNSRSEMNVSTLELGDSALYLCASSLAPPNYGYTFGSGTRLTVV.